These 31 T cell receptor beta chains were sequenced from one sample in a study of T cell responses to AZD1222 COVID-19 vaccine (dated by TCRdb to about 2021). This specimen's time point label, interpreted: baseline before first vaccination. Library prep was done by the immunoSEQ multiplex PCR assay. TCRdb retrieved this table from immuneACCESS and kept in-frame rearrangements only. Not all clones are present; in checked studies, unresolved V genes account for under half, and no reason is known for the remainder. This sample comprises approximately 100,000 clones, 86% of them detected only once. The ten largest clones capture around 1.5% of the sample. Here the sequenced sample was peripheral blood, taken on day 0 of AZD1222 vaccination. Receptors were obtained from an adult in good health.

J is TRBJ1-4 and V is TRBV4-1, with D possibly being TRBD1 (5 bases). V was pared by 0 bases and J by 4 bases, with 12 bases between. Germline V gives CDR1 MGHRA, CDR2 YSYEKL. The CDR3 runs 16 residues. Here the CDR3 DNA reads TGCGCCAGCAGCCAAGATAGCGGGGCATTTAATGAAAAACTGTTTTTT. Amino acids: CASSQDSGAFNEKLFF.

J is TRBJ2-2 and V is TRBV27; TRBD1 is a possible D gene (6 bases). CDR1 is MNHEY and CDR2 is SMNVEV in the germline V gene (reference sequence). The CDR3 is 15 amino acids. Trimming took 4 bases from V and 4 from J, leaving 13 bases between them. DNA of the CDR3: TGTGCCAGCAGTTACCTGGGGGCGGGCACCGGGGAGCTGTTTTTT. It translates to CASSYLGAGTGELFF.

The rearrangement uses TRBV7-3 and TRBJ1-2, with D possibly matching TRBD1 (6 bases). This CDR3 comprises 15 residues. The V end lost 2 bases, the J end lost 4 bases, and 14 bases lay between the germline ends. Germline lookup yields CDR1 SGHTA and CDR2 FQGTGA. The CDR3 coding sequence is TGTGCCAGCAGCTTACGTTTAGGGGGGGTCTATGGCTACACCTTC. Translated, it gives CASSLRLGGVYGYTF.

This chain connects TRBV7-8 to TRBJ2-3; D unresolved. Between the trimmed V and J ends, which lost 3 bases and 4 bases, there was a span of 8 bases. CDR1 is SGHVS, CDR2 FQNEAQ, per germline. CDR3 length: 13 amino acids. In nucleotides, the CDR3 is TGTGCCAGCAGCTTCCGGGCCTCAGATACGCAGTATTTT. Its protein product is CASSFRASDTQYF.

The genes are TRBV29-1 and TRBJ1-2, with 11 bases matching TRBD1. The CDR3 is 15 amino acids. Germline V gene sequence: CDR1 SQVTM, CDR2 ANQGSEA. J lost 7 bases, V lost 3 bases, and 10 bases had no gene match. CDR3 nucleotide sequence: TGCAGCGTTGACCCCACCGGACAGGGGGCGGGTGGCTACACCTTC. It yields the protein CSVDPTGQGAGGYTF.

The V and J genes are TRBV7-2 and TRBJ1-4; 9 bases line up with TRBD1. V lost 2 bases and J lost 7; bases outside the gene matches: 5. In germline, CDR1 is SGHTA, CDR2 FQGNSA. CDR3 length equals 15 residues. The CDR3 DNA reads TGTGCCAGCAGCTTAAACAGGGGGCTAGGTGAAAAACTGTTTTTT. Encoded protein: CASSLNRGLGEKLFF.

This chain connects TRBV5-4 to TRBJ1-1, with 8 bases lining up with TRBD1. Losses at the gene ends were 3 bases for V and 8 bases for J; bases not matched to a gene: 3. The CDR3 has 12 residues. Germline V gene sequence: CDR1 SGHNT, CDR2 YYREEE (reference sequence). Written as DNA, the CDR3 is TGTGCCAGCAGCTGGGACAGGACAGAAGCTTTCTTT. It is translated as CASSWDRTEAFF. The whole variable domain, filled in from reference TRBV5-4 and TRBJ1-1, reads ETGVTQSPTHLIKTRGQQVTLRCSSQSGHNTVSWYQQALGQGPQFIFQYYREEENGRGNFPPRFSGLQFPNYSSELNVNALELDDSALYLCASSWDRTEAFFGQGTRLTVV.

The chain combines TRBV14 with TRBJ1-4; D gene uncertain. Looked up from germline, CDR1 is SGHDN and CDR2 is FVKESK. V gave up 4 bases and J gave up 5 bases, with 8 bases separating them. The CDR3 covers 13 residues. CDR3 sequence reads: CASSRNKNEKLFF. In DNA form, the CDR3 reads TGTGCCAGCAGCCGGAACAAGAATGAAAAACTGTTTTTT.

This chain connects TRBV9 to TRBJ1-1; 7 bases match TRBD1. Germline V gene data show CDR1 as SGDLS and CDR2 as YYNGEE. The CDR3 extends over 16 amino acids. Trimming at V came to 4 bases and at J to 3 bases, leaving 12 bases not matched to a gene. CDR3 DNA sequence: TGTGCCAGCAGCTCACCCCCACAGGGGTCGGACACTGAAGCTTTCTTT. It yields the protein CASSSPPQGSDTEAFF.

The gene calls are TRBV4-2 and TRBJ1-4; D is perhaps TRBD1 (5 bases). The CDR3 loop spans 18 amino acids. Looked up from germline, CDR1 is LGHNA and CDR2 is YNFKEQ. Trimming removed 1 base at V and 0 bases at J, with 15 bases between. The CDR3 DNA is TGTGCCAGCAGCCAAGGAAACGGGGGTGGAGCAACTAATGAAAAACTGTTTTTT. Protein product: CASSQGNGGGATNEKLFF.

Only one count was recorded for this clone. V and J are TRBV19 and TRBJ1-5; D unclear. This CDR3 has 15 residues. CDR1 LNHDA and CDR2 SQIVND come from the germline V gene (reference sequence). Deletions cut 6 bases from V and 0 bases from J, with 12 bases between. Written as DNA, the CDR3 is TGTGCCAGTAGCCCTACCCGGATTAGCAATCAGCCCCAGCATTTT. Its translation is CASSPTRISNQPQHF.

V usage is TRBV28 and J usage is TRBJ1-1, with D possibly TRBD1 on 6 matching bases. The CDR3 sequence is 14 residues long. V gave up 6 bases and J gave up 0 bases, with 11 bases separating them. The germline gives CDR1 MDHEN, CDR2 SYDVKM. The CDR3 here is CASRSGQMNTEAFF. CDR3 in DNA: TGTGCCAGCAGGAGCGGACAGATGAACACTGAAGCTTTCTTT.

V is TRBV5-5 and J is TRBJ1-1, with 8 bases that match TRBD1. The CDR3 covers 14 residues. The germline gives CDR1 SGHKS, CDR2 YYEKEE (reference sequence). The trim removed 0 bases at V and 4 bases at J, leaving 2 bases unmatched. The CDR3 nucleotides are TGTGCCAGCAGCTTGGTACAGGGGGGCACTGAAGCTTTCTTT. Translated, it gives CASSLVQGGTEAFF. Supplemented by reference TRBV5-5 and TRBJ1-1, the full variable domain reads DAGVTQSPTHLIKTRGQQVTLRCSPISGHKSVSWYQQVLGQGPQFIFQYYEKEERGRGNFPDRFSARQFPNYSSELNVNALLLGDSALYLCASSLVQGGTEAFFGQGTRLTVV.

The V call is TRBV28, the J call TRBJ1-6, with 8 bases lining up with TRBD1. Trimming removed 5 bases from V and 9 bases from J; junction bases left unmatched: 6. Germline-derived CDR1 and CDR2 are MDHEN and SYDVKM. The CDR3 extends over 14 amino acids. The CDR3 region is CASSPGQGLSPLHF. The CDR3 bases are TGTGCCAGCAGTCCCGGACAGGGCCTTTCACCCCTCCACTTT.

V usage is TRBV6-1 and J usage is TRBJ2-2, with 11 positions matching TRBD2. The CDR3 spans 16 residues. The V segment lost 4 bases and the J segment 7 bases; nucleotides outside the gene matches: 8. Germline V gene data show CDR1 as MNHNS and CDR2 as SASEGT. CDR3 protein: CASSVGTSGRGGELFF. The DNA for the CDR3 is TGTGCCAGCAGTGTAGGGACTAGCGGCAGAGGCGGGGAGCTGTTTTTT.

The chain has TRBV19 and TRBJ2-5, with 10 nucleotides matching TRBD2. After removal of 7 bases from V and 4 bases from J, the junction contained 9 bases not matched to a gene. The CDR3 sequence is 15 residues long. The germline V gene has CDR1 LNHDA and CDR2 SQIVND (reference sequence). CDR3 protein: CASMPSSGSGETQYF. CDR3 sequence (DNA): TGTGCCAGTATGCCGTCTAGCGGGAGTGGAGAGACCCAGTACTTC.

In regard to this clone: The junction departs from germline at one end; a sequencing error may be responsible. The chain is built from TRBV20-1 and TRBJ1-2; D is unresolved. There are 8 residues in the CDR3. The germline V gene encodes CDR1 DFQATT and CDR2 SNEGSKA (reference sequence). CDR3 sequence reads: CSPLGLHF. CDR3 coding DNA: TGCTCCCCGTTGGGTCTTCACTTC.

V gene TRBV28 combines with J gene TRBJ2-7; D assignment may be TRBD1 or TRBD2 (6 bases each). Deletions cut 3 bases from V and 7 bases from J, with 19 bases between. The CDR3 has 15 amino acids. Per the germline V gene, CDR1 is MDHEN and CDR2 is SYDVKM. CDR3 sequence reads: CASSFAQGRSGEQYF. CDR3 DNA sequence: TGTGCCAGCAGTTTCGCCCAGGGGAGGTCTGGGGAGCAGTACTTC.

The chain carries TRBV27 and TRBJ2-3, with a weak D call TRBD1 (6 bases). Germline V gives CDR1 MNHEY, CDR2 SMNVEV (reference sequence). This CDR3 region has 14 residues. V was trimmed by 2 bases and J by 0 bases, leaving 6 bases between them. The CDR3 bases are TGTGCCAGCAGTTTAAGGGGGAGCACAGATACGCAGTATTTT. Amino acids: CASSLRGSTDTQYF.

This clone was found once. V gene TRBV10-3 combines with J gene TRBJ1-5; D not resolved. CDR1 ENHRY and CDR2 SYGVKD come from the germline V gene. Deletions cut 3 bases from V and 0 bases from J, with 9 bases between. This CDR3 region has 15 residues. The CDR3 spells CAISEIENSNQPQHF. CDR3 coding DNA: TGTGCCATCAGTGAAATAGAGAATAGCAATCAGCCCCAGCATTTT.

The chain recombines TRBV2 with TRBJ2-6; D unclear. CDR3 length: 15 amino acids. Deletions cut 3 bases from V and 0 bases from J, with 6 bases between. Germline assignment: CDR1 SNHLY and CDR2 FYNNEI. CDR3 sequence reads: CASSDGHSGANVLTF. Here the CDR3 DNA reads TGTGCCAGCAGTGATGGCCACTCTGGGGCCAACGTCCTGACTTTC.

The V call is TRBV7-9, the J call TRBJ1-1; no firm D call. V shed 5 bases and J shed 1 base, with 11 bases lying between them. The germline V gene encodes CDR1 SEHNR and CDR2 FQNEAQ (reference sequence). The CDR3 has 14 residues. In DNA form, the CDR3 reads TGTGCCAGCAGCGCGGACCTGGCGAACACTGAAGCTTTCTTT. It is translated as CASSADLANTEAFF.

The V gene is TRBV27, the J gene TRBJ2-1; possibly TRBD1 for D (6 bases). V was clipped by 0 bases and J by 5 bases, with 8 bases between them. Looked up from germline, CDR1 is MNHEY and CDR2 is SMNVEV (reference sequence). The CDR3 has 14 residues. DNA for the CDR3: TGTGCCAGCAGTTTATCTCAGGGGAACAATGAGCAGTTCTTC. Translating gives CASSLSQGNNEQFF.

This sequence joins TRBV7-9 and TRBJ1-1, with 7 bases matching TRBD1. The germline V gene encodes CDR1 SEHNR and CDR2 FQNEAQ (reference sequence). J was trimmed by 2 bases and V by 5 bases; bases with no gene match: 14. This CDR3 spans 17 amino acids. Here the CDR3 DNA reads TGTGCCAGCAGCACCACAGGGGACGCAAGGAAAAACACTGAAGCTTTCTTT. Protein sequence: CASSTTGDARKNTEAFF.

The chain joins TRBV7-2 to TRBJ1-1; D not resolved. Trimming cost V 0 bases and J 1 base, with 6 bases left between them. The CDR3 sequence is 14 residues long. CDR1 and CDR2 from the germline V gene are SGHTA and FQGNSA. CDR3 residues: CASSLAAENTEAFF. In nucleotides, the CDR3 is TGTGCCAGCAGCTTAGCGGCGGAGAACACTGAAGCTTTCTTT.

This chain's CDR3 is CASSPASGTGYNEQFF. CDR3 bases: TGTGCCAGCAGCCCCGCTAGCGGGACGGGGTACAATGAGCAGTTCTTC. This chain uses TRBV4-2 with TRBJ2-1; 9 bases fit TRBD2. CDR1 and CDR2 (germline): LGHNA, YNFKEQ. This CDR3 has 16 amino acids. Trimming took 4 bases from V and 4 from J; bases not matched to a gene: 8.

V is TRBV7-9 and J is TRBJ2-7; D is possibly TRBD1 (6 bases). V lost 5 bases to trimming and J lost 2 bases, with 10 bases between them. The CDR3 has 13 amino acids. Looked up from germline, CDR1 is SEHNR and CDR2 is FQNEAQ (reference sequence). The CDR3 spells CASSIQGAYEQYF. In nucleotides, the CDR3 is TGTGCCAGCAGCATACAGGGTGCCTACGAGCAGTACTTC. Full variable domain (rest looked up from reference TRBV7-9 and TRBJ2-7): DTGVSQNPRHKITKRGQNVTFRCDPISEHNRLYWYRQTLGQGPEFLTYFQNEAQLEKSRLLSDRFSAERPKGSFSTLEIQRTEQGDSAMYLCASSIQGAYEQYFGPGTRLTVT.

This sequence joins TRBV9 and TRBJ1-3; no reliable D call. The CDR3 is made up of 14 amino acids. V was pared by 3 bases and J by 4 bases, with 11 bases between. From germline, CDR1 is SGDLS and CDR2 YYNGEE. CDR3 sequence reads: CASSGGVGGNTIYF. As DNA, the CDR3 is TGTGCCAGCAGCGGTGGAGTGGGGGGAAACACCATATATTTT. Using reference TRBV9 and TRBJ1-3 for the parts outside the CDR3, the full variable domain is DSGVTQTPKHLITATGQRVTLRCSPRSGDLSVYWYQQSLDQGLQFLIQYYNGEERAKGNILERFSAQQFPDLHSELNLSSLELGDSALYFCASSGGVGGNTIYFGEGSWLTVV.

This clone was seen a few times. The rearrangement links TRBV4-2 to TRBJ1-1, with D unclear. Germline assignment: CDR1 LGHNA and CDR2 YNFKEQ. V lost 0 bases to trimming and J lost 5 bases, with 7 bases between them. This CDR3 is 13 amino acids long. CDR3 residues: CASSQEWGTEAFF. CDR3 bases: TGTGCCAGCAGCCAAGAATGGGGTACTGAAGCTTTCTTT.

The chain has TRBV29-1 and TRBJ1-3, with a possible D match to TRBD1 (5 bases). The CDR3 covers 17 residues. Between the trimmed V and J ends, which lost 4 bases and 4 bases, there was a span of 23 bases. Per germline, CDR1 SQVTM and CDR2 ANQGSEA. The DNA for the CDR3 is TGCAGCGTTGGCGGGGGTATCGGAGGTACTTCAGGAAACACCATATATTTT. Its translation: CSVGGGIGGTSGNTIYF. The whole variable domain, remainder taken from reference TRBV29-1 and TRBJ1-3, is SAVISQKPSRDICQRGTSLTIQCQVDSQVTMMFWYRQQPGQSLTLIATANQGSEATYESGFVIDKFPISRPNLTFSTLTVSNMSPEDSSIYLCSVGGGIGGTSGNTIYFGEGSWLTVV.

This sequence joins TRBV4-3 and TRBJ1-3; D gene uncertain. The V gene's germline CDR1 is LGHNA and CDR2 YSLEER. The CDR3 totals 16 residues. Trimming shortened V by 0 bases and J by 0 bases, and 9 bases separated the two germline ends. Written as DNA, the CDR3 is TGCGCCAGCAGCCAAGACACTCAACACTCTGGAAACACCATATATTTT. Its translation: CASSQDTQHSGNTIYF.